The present T cell receptor (beta chain) was sequenced within a study of cytomegalovirus exposure and HLA in healthy donors (dated by TCRdb to between 2016 and 2019). In the study overall: A later analysis indicated that the 90 to 150 validation repertoires were generated on the platform also employed for the 700 or so repertoires of the first cohort. The study aimed to test whether cataloging public T cell receptors could reveal signatures of past pathogen exposure. A separate validation cohort of over a hundred different subjects was used in addition to the roughly 620-subject first cohort. The study combined high-throughput TCR immunosequencing, statistical association of individual TCRs with disease status, and machine learning to predict cytomegalovirus infection status. The paper's findings and limits, for the study overall: In the study, around 150 TCR beta chains were listed as associated with cytomegalovirus. Across donors, most TCR sequences were observed very rarely, whereas some public TCRs were present in many individuals. A few of the identified cytomegalovirus-associated TCR beta chains were confirmed in vitro to be specific for cytomegalovirus antigens. A later analysis had no HLA typing for the validation cohort, so co-occurrence there was scored across all 110 or so repertoires. It was suggested by the authors that the approach could potentially be generalized to other disease states and immunological phenotypes. The classifier was reported to diagnose cytomegalovirus status with high specificity and sensitivity in both the original and validation cohorts. A later analysis found that TCRs clustered in the first cohort also tended to co-occur in the roughly 120 validation repertoires, with 94% of cluster scores above 0.

Comment on this clone: Its antigen target is currently unknown. No per-base quality is available; no much larger clone lies one base away.

Separate from the roughly 650-subject first cohort, the validation cohort of about 130 subjects was the group to which the donors belonged. The library relied on the immunoSEQ multiplex PCR assay. On the authors' methods: A statistical classification framework was built for diagnosing cytomegalovirus status from the catalog of TCR beta chain sequences. The source is immuneACCESS, and TCRdb retained only in-frame sequences with V and J called. Part of the clones is not carried over; for the studies checked, unresolved V genes explain less than half of this, and the remainder is unexplained. That table gives V, J and clone size, and the DNA gave D and trimming. Present in this sample are under 150,000 clones, roughly 90% of which were seen just once. Under 6.5% of the sample is held by the ten biggest clonotypes. This receptor was taken from a woman aged 18-29 years in good health and CMV-seropositive. Sequencing was carried out using PBMCs.

The bases read TGTGCCAGCAGCTTGCGGCGGCCTTACACTGAAGCTTTCTTT. This codes for CASSLRRPYTEAFF. The V gene is TRBV5-6 and the J gene is TRBJ1-1; the D gene remains uncertain. Looking up the germline V gene yields CDR1 SGHDT and CDR2 YYEEEE. The CDR3 contains 14 residues, cysteine and phenylalanine counted. CDR3 DNA only is kept here, 42 bases in frame from base 1. V gives up 1 base and J gives up 3 bases, and the segment between their germline ends measures 10 bases.